This TCR beta chain was identified in a study of shared clonotypes between healthy human individuals (dated by TCRdb to 2018 to 2020). General notes on the study: A few men and two women, aged 18 to 49 years, made up the cohort. For each donor, three plates each were used for CD4 naive and CD4 memory, two plates were used for CD8 naive, and one plate was used for CD8 memory. To estimate repertoire size and how much clonotypes are shared between individuals, the study performed deep sequencing of blood TCR repertoires from about 5 healthy adults. Different laboratories and diverse techniques were used to prepare libraries and sequence TCR repertoires, to increase sequencing depth and limit assay-specific biases. Per donor, leukapheresis produced somewhere between about 0.94 and 9.5 billion PBMCs.

This clone has only one observation. Its antigen target is currently unknown. No qualities accompany the bases; no much larger clone lies one base away. Donors were healthy HIV-negative adults with no recently reported acute infections or vaccinations. All donors were Caucasian adults living in Nashville, Tennessee, USA. Magnetic negative selection was used to enrich CD4+ T cells, after which naive cells were positively selected on CD45RA and the negative fraction became the memory subset. Blood was obtained by leukapheresis, after which PBMCs were separated by Ficoll-Histopaque density gradient centrifugation and cryopreserved in liquid nitrogen vapor phase. Analytical flow cytometry was used to check the purity and quantity of every magnetically sorted T cell population. Genomic DNA was isolated from every sorted fraction and measured by UV absorbance on a Nanodrop 2000c. Results and caveats for the whole study, not just this receptor: Larger estimated clonotype richness was generally found for naive subsets than for memory subsets. Across four donors, approximately 5% of naive CD4, approximately 3.5% of naive CD8, 2% to 2.5% of memory CD4, and approximately 0.4% of memory CD8 clonotypes were shared. Because the study included a small number of donors, the genetic and exposure-history diversity represented was limited. Incomplete sequencing was indicated by rarefaction of sorted-subset datasets, despite the large sequencing depth. Pairwise subsampling led to the expectation that sequencing depth would affect the degree of clonotype sharing among donors. Higher generation probabilities were observed for clonotypes shared by all four sorted-subset donors than for non-shared clonotypes. Sampling was limited to blood, and TCR repertoires in tissue likely differ from TCR repertoires in blood.

Using the deep immunoSEQ assay, multiplex PCR amplified TCR CDR3 regions from genomic DNA. Genomic DNA extracted from each cell subset was distributed evenly over all wells of several immunoSEQ 96-well plates, and each plate served as one replicate. For sorted subsets, each replicate PCR was loaded with approximately 200 ng genomic DNA, equivalent to 32,000 or so T cell genomes. Purified libraries were quantified with a Qubit 3.0 fluorometer, sized on a Bioanalyzer 2100, and re-quantified with the KAPA Library Quantification kit. A separate single-read 150-cycle Illumina NextSeq 550 flow cell was used to sequence each immunoSEQ 96-well plate. Turning to the authors' computational methods: Because only junctional sequences without quality scores were contained in the immunoSEQ output, filtering matching that applied to full-length reads could not be performed. To assign V/J genes and CDR3, sequences were annotated against IMGT germline references using PyIR, a Python wrapper for IgBLAST v1.9. Reads with weak V/J assignments (E-value above 1e-6), missing CDR3, stop codons, out-of-frame junctions, or ambiguous translated residues were removed. V3J clonotypes were defined as sequences sharing the same inferred V gene, J gene, and CDR3 amino acid sequence. The percentage overlap between two repertoires was calculated by dividing the number of shared unique clonotypes by the size of the smaller repertoire. Three approaches were used to assess repertoire richness: RTK rarefaction, the Chao1 estimator, and Recon v2.1 estimates of unobserved clonotypes. OLGA was used to compute generation probabilities for all TCRbeta clonotypes that the gDNA method yielded from four donors. TCRdb re-hosts the immuneACCESS table, in-frame sequences only. Its copies lack some clones; in the studies checked, an unresolved V gene accounts for under half of them, and the cause for the rest is not known. V, J and clone size reflect that table, while D and trimming were determined from the DNA. Present in this sample are about 2 million clones, 85% to 95% of which were seen just once. The leading ten clones occupy 0.1% to 0.15% of the sample.

This sequence originates from a young man in good health. The sample taken for sequencing was naive CD4+ T cells sorted from blood. In the paper's terms, the cell subset or site label means: CD45RA+ positively selected.

DNA sequence: TGTGCCAGCAGCTTAGGGGGGGAGGAGAATGAAAAACTGTTTTTT. This codes for CASSLGGEENEKLFF. The chain is encoded by TRBV13 joined to TRBJ1-4; TRBD1 is possibly the D segment (5 matching bases). Trimming costs V 0 bases and J 5 bases, and their ends lie 10 bases apart. As encoded in the germline V gene (reference sequence), CDR1 is PRHDT while CDR2 is FYEKMQ. The CDR3 covers 15 residues, taking in both the cysteine and the phenylalanine. CDR3 DNA is the only sequence kept; it has 45 bases, read in frame from the first base.